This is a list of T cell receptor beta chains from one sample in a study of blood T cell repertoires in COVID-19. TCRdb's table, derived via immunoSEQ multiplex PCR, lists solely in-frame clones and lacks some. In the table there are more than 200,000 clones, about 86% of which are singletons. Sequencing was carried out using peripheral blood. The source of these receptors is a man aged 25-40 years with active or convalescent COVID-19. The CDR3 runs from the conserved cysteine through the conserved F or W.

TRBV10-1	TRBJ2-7	CASSPTAGGGEQYF
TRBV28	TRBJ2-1	CASSYPSGGSSYNEQFF
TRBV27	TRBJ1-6	CASSLIGATSSYNSPLHF
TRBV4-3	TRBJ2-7	CASSQEDPGEQYF
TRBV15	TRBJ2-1	CATSRGGGTYNEQFF
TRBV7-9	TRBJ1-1	CASSSATGGTTTEAFF
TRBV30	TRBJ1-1	CAWNRGMNTEAFF
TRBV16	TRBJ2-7	CASSQTPYEQYF
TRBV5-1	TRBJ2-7	CASSWTGGPYEQYF
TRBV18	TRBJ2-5	CASSPPERAETQYF
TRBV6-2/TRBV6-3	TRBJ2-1	CASSIDRGPVNEQFF
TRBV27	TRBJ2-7	CASSLDRDYEQYF
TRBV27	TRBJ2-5	CASSFGQGETQYF
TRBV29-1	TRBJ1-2	CSVEDLGDRNYGYTF
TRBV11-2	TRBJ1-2	CASSQRRGRGRDSYGYTF
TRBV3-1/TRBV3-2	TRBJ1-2	CASSQADRGLMGGYTF
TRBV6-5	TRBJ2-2	CASRTSLAGELFF
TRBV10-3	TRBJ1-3	CAISDPTDPGNTIYF
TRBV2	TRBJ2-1	CASSESGGTYNEQFF
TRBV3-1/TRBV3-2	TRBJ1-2	CASSQDPGQHYGYTF
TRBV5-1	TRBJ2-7	CASSGTTGTRSEQYF
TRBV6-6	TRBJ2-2	CASSPGLAGVIGELFF
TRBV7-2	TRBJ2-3	CASSPDRYTDTQYF
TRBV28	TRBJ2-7	CASSLGAVRGSYEQYF
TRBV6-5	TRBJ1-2	CASSSWTGHYGYTF
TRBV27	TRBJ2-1	CASSLSTAGDEQFF
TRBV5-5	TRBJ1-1	CASSFTNPGTEAFF
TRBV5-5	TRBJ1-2	CASSFQGGMSYGYTF
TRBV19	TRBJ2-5	CASSINQETQYF
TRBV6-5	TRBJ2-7	CASSYSGVGYEQYF
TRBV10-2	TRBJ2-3	CASSDRDSPDTQYF
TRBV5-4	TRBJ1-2	CASSLDIGGTNNYGYTF
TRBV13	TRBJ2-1	CASSPNKQGSQFF
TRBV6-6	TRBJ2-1	CASSLQRGAGNEQFF
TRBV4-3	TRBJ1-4	CASSQDPQRGGTTATNEKLFF
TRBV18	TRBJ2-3	CASSPVAGPDTQYF
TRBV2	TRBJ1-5	CASSDGDIRPQHF
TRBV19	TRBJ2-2	CASSIEGGRELFF
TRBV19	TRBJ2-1	CASNYRGGGLQFF
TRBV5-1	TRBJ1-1	CASSWEGQGLSTEAFF
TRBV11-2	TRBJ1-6	CASSFRGQELYNSPLHF
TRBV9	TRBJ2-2	CASSVDGGAGELFF
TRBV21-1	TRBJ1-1	CASSTPRTGGNTEAFF
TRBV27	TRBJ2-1	CASSLFGGGEDEQFF
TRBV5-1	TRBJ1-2	CASSTGDYNYGYTF
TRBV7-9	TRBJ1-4	CASSPRGIEGEKLFF
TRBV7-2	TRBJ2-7	CASSPGTQNYEQYF
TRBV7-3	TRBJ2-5	CASSFTSGASIKYF
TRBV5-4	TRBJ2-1	CASSLPGSSGDNNEQFF
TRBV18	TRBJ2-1	CASSPGLAGSNEQFF
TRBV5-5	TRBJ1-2	CASSLTTGGILDYGYTF
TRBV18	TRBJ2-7	CASSHPRQGAYEQYF
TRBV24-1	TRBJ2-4	CATSLRDRGNIQYF
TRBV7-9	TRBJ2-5	CASSALRRAEGQGRETQYF
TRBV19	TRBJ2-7	CASSIAGVEQYF